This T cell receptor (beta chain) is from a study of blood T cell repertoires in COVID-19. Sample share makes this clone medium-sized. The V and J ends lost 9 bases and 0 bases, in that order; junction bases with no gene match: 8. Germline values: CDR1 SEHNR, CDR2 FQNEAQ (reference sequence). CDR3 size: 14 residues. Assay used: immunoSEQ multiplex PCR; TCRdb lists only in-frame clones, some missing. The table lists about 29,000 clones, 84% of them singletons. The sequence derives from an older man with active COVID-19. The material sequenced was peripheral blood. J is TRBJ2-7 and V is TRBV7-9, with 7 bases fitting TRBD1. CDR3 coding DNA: TGTGCCAGTGAGCGACAGGGTAACTCCTACGAGCAGTACTTC. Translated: CASERQGNSYEQYF. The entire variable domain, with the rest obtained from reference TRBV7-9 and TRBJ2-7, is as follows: DTGVSQNPRHKITKRGQNVTFRCDPISEHNRLYWYRQTLGQGPEFLTYFQNEAQLEKSRLLSDRFSAERPKGSFSTLEIQRTEQGDSAMYLCASERQGNSYEQYFGPGTRLTVT.